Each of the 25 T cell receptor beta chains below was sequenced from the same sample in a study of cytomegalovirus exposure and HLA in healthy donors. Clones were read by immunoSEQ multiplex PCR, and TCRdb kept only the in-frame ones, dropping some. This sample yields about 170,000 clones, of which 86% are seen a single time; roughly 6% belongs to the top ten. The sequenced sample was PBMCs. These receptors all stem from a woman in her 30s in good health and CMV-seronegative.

DNA for the CDR3: TGTGCCAGCAGCTTGCCAGGGGGGAACATTCAGTACTTC. Its protein product is CASSLPGGNIQYF. This sequence joins TRBV5-4 and TRBJ2-4; tentatively, D is TRBD1 (7 bases). The V end was cut by 1 base, the J end by 7 bases, with 9 bases between. The CDR3 length is 13 residues. CDR1 is SGHNT and CDR2 is YYREEE in the germline V gene (reference sequence).

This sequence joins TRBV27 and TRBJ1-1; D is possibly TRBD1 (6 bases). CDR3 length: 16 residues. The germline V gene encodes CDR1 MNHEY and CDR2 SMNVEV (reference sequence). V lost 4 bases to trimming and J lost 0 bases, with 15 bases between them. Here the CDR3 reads CASSSNRQVMNTEAFF. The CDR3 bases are TGTGCCAGCAGTTCCAACAGACAGGTCATGAACACTGAAGCTTTCTTT.

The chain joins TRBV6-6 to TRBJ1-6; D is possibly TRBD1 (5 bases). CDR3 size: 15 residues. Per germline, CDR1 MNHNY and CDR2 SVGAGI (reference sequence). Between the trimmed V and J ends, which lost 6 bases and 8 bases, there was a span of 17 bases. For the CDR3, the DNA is TGTGCCAGCAGCACCCTCGGGGCGGTCGATTCACCCCTCCACTTT. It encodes CASSTLGAVDSPLHF.

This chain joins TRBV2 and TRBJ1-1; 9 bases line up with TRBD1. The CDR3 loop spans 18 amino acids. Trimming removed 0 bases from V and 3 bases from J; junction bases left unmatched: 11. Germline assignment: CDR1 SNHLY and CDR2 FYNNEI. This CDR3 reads CASSEAYLLGQGHTEAFF. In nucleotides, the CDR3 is TGTGCCAGCAGTGAAGCCTATCTCTTGGGACAGGGCCACACTGAAGCTTTCTTT.

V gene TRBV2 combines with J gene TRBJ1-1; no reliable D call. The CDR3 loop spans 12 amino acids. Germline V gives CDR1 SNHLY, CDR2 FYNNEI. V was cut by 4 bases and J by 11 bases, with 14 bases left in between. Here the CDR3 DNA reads TGTGCCAGCAGTGTGGGCAGCCCCCCTGCTTTCTTT. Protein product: CASSVGSPPAFF.

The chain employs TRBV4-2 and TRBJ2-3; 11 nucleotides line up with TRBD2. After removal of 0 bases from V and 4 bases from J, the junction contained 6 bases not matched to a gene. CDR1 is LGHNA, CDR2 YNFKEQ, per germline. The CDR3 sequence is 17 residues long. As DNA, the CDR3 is TGTGCCAGCAGCCAAGATCCGACTAGCGGGACCGCAGATACGCAGTATTTT. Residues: CASSQDPTSGTADTQYF.

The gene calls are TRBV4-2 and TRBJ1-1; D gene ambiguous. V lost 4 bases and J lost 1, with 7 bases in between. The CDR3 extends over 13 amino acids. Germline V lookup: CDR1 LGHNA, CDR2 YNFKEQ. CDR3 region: CASSPRQNTEAFF. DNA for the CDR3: TGTGCCAGCAGCCCCCGACAGAACACTGAAGCTTTCTTT.

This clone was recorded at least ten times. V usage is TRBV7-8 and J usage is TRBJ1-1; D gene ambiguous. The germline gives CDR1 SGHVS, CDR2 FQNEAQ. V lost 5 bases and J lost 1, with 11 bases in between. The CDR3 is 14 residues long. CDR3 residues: CASSPAGKNTEAFF. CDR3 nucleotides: TGTGCCAGCAGCCCCGCCGGGAAGAACACTGAAGCTTTCTTT.

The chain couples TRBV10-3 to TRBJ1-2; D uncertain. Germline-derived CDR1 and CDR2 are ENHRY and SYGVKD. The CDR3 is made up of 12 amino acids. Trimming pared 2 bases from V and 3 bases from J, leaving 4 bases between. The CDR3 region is CAISEGDYGYTF. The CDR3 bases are TGTGCCATCAGTGAGGGGGACTATGGCTACACCTTC.

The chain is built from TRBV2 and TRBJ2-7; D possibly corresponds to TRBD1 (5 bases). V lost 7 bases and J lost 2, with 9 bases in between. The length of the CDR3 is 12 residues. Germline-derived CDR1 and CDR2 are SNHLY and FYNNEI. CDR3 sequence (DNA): TGTGCCAGCATATACAGGCCCTACGAGCAGTACTTC. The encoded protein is CASIYRPYEQYF.

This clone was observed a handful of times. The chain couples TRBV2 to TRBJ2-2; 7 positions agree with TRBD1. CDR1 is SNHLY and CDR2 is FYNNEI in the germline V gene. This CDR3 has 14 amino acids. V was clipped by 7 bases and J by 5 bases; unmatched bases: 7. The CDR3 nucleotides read TGTGCCAGCATGAGACAGGGTGTAACCGGGGAGCTGTTTTTT. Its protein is CASMRQGVTGELFF.

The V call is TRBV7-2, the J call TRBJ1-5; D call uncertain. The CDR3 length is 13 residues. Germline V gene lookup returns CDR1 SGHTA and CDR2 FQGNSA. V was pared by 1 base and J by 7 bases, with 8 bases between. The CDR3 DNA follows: TGTGCCAGCAGCTTAGAGACGGGGCAGCCCCAGCATTTT. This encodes CASSLETGQPQHF.

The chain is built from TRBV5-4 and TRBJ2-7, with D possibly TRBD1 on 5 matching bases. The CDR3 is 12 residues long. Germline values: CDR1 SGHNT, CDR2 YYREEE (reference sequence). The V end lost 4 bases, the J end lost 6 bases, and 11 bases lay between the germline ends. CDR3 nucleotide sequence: TGTGCCAGCAGCCGAATAGGGGCCGAGCAGTACTTC. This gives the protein CASSRIGAEQYF.

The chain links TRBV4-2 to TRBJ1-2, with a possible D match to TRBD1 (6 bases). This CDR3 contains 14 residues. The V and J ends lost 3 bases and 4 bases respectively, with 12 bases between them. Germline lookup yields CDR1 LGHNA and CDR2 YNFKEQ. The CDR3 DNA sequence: TGTGCCAGCAGCCAGGGGGGGGCGCTCTATGGCTACACCTTC. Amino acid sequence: CASSQGGALYGYTF.

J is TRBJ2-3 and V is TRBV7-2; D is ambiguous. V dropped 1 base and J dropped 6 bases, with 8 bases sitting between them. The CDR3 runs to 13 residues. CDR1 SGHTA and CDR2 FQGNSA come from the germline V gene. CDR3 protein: CASSLGAGDTQYF. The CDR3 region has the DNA TGTGCCAGCAGCTTAGGGGCTGGGGATACGCAGTATTTT.

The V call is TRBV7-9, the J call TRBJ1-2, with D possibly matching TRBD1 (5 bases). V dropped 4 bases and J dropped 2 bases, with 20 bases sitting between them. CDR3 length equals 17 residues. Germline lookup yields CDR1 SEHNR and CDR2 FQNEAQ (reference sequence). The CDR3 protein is CASSSPPEVGANYGYTF. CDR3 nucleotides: TGTGCCAGCAGCTCCCCCCCCGAGGTCGGGGCGAACTATGGCTACACCTTC.

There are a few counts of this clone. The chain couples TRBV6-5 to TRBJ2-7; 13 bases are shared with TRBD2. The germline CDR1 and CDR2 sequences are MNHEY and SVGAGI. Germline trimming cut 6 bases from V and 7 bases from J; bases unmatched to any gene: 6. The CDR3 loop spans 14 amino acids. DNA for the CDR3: TGTGCCAGCAGGCCTCCGGGACTAGCGGGAGAGCAGTACTTC. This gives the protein CASRPPGLAGEQYF.

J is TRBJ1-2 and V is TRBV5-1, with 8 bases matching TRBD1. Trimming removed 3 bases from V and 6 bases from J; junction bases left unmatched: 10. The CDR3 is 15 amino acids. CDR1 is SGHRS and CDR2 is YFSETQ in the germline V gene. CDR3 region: CASSWRTGSSDGYTF. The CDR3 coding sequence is TGCGCCAGCAGCTGGAGGACAGGGAGTTCAGATGGCTACACCTTC.

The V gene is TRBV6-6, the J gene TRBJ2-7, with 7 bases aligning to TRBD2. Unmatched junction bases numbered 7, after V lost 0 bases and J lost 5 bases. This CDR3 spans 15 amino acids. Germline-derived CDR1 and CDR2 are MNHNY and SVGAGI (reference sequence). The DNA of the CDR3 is TGTGCCAGCAGTTACTCCAGACGACGGGGGGACGAGCAGTACTTC. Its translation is CASSYSRRRGDEQYF.

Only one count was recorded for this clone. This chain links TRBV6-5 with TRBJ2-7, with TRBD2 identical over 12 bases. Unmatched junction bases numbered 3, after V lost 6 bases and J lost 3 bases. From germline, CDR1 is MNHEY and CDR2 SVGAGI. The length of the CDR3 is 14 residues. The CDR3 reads CASRRLAGDYEQYF. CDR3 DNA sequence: TGTGCCAGCAGACGACTAGCGGGGGACTACGAGCAGTACTTC.

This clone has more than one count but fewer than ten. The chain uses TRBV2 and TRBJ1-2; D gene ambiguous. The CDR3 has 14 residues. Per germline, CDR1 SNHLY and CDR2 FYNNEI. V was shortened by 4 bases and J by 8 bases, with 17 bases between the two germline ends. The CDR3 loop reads CASSGTLALSGYTF. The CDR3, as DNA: TGTGCCAGCAGTGGGACTCTAGCTCTATCGGGCTACACCTTC. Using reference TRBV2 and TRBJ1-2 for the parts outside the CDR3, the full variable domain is EPEVTQTPSHQVTQMGQEVILRCVPISNHLYFYWYRQILGQKVEFLVSFYNNEISEKSEIFDDQFSVERPDGSNFTLKIRSTKLEDSAMYFCASSGTLALSGYTFGSGTRLTVV.

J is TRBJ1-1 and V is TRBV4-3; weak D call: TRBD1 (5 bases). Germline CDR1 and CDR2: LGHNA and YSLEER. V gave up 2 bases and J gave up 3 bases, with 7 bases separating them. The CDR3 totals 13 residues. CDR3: CASSQLGDTEAFF. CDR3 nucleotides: TGCGCCAGCAGCCAATTAGGGGACACTGAAGCTTTCTTT.

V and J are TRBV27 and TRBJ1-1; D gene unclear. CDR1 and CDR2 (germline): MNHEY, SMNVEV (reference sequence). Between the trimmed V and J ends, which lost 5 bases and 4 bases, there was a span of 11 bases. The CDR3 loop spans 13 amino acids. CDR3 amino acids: CASSTGSGTEAFF. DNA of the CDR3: TGTGCCAGCAGTACGGGGTCGGGCACTGAAGCTTTCTTT.

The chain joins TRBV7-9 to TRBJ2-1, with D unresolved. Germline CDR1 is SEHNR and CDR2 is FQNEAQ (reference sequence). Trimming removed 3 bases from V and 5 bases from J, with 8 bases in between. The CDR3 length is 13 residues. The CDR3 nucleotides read TGTGCCAGCAGCTTGGTCGGTAACAATGAGCAGTTCTTC. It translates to CASSLVGNNEQFF.

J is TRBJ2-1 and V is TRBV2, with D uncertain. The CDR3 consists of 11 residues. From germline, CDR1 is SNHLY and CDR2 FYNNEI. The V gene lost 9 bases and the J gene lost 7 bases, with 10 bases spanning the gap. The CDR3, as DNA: TGTGCCAGTAGGAGCTCTAATGAGCAGTTCTTC. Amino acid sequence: CASRSSNEQFF.